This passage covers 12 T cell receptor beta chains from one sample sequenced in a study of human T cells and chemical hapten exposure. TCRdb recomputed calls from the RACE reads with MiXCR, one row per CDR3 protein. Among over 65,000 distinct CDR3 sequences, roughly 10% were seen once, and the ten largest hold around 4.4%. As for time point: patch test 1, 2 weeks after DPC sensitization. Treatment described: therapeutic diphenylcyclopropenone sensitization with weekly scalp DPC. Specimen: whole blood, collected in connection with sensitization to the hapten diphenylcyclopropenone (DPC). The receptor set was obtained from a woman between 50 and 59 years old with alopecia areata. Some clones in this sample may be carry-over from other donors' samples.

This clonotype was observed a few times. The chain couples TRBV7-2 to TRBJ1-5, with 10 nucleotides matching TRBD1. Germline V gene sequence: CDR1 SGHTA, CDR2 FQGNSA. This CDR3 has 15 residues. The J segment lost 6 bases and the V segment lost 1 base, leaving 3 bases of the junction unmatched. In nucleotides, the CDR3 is TGTGCCAGCAGCTTAGGACAGGGGGCGGGTCAGCCCCAGCATTTT. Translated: CASSLGQGAGQPQHF.

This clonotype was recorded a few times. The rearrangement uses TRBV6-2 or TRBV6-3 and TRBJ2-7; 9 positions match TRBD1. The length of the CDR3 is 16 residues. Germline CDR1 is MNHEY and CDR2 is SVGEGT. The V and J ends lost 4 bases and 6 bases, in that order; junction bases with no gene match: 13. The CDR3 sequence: CASSSSGTGYPGEQYF. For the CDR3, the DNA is TGTGCCAGCAGTTCCTCCGGGACAGGGTACCCGGGCGAGCAGTACTTC.

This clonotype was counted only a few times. Here the CDR3 DNA reads TGCAGCGTTGACCGAGGAACTGGGGAGCAGTACTTC. Its protein is CSVDRGTGEQYF. The chain carries TRBV29-1 and TRBJ2-7; no clear D. From germline, CDR1 is SQVTM and CDR2 ANQGSEA. Trimming shortened V by 3 bases and J by 7 bases, and 13 bases separated the two germline ends. The CDR3 is made up of 12 amino acids.

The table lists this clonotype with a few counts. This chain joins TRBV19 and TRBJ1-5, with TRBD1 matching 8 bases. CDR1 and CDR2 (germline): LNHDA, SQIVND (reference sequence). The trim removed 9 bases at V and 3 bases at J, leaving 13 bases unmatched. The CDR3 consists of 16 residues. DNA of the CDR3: TGTGCCAGCACCCCCCCGGGGACAGGTATCAATCAGCCCCAGCATTTT. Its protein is CASTPPGTGINQPQHF.

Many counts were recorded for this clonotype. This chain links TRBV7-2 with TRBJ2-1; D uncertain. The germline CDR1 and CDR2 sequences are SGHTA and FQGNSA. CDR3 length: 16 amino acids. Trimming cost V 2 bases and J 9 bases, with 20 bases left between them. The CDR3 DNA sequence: TGTGCCAGCAGCTTACAGTCCCCCAGCATTTTTACTGAGCAGTTCTTC. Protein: CASSLQSPSIFTEQFF.

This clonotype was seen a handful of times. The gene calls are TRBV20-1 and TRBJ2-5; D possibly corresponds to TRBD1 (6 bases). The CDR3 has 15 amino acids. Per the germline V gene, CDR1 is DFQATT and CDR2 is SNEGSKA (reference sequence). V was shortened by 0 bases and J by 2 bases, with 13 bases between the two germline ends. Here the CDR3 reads CSARDPSGQQETQYF. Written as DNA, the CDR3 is TGCAGTGCTAGAGATCCTTCCGGACAGCAAGAGACCCAGTACTTC.

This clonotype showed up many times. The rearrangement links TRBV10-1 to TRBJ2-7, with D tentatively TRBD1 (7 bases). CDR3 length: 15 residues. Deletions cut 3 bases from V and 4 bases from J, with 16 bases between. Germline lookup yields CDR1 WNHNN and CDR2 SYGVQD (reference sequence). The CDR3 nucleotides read TGCGCCAGCAGTGATGGGGGGACAGAAAGGTACGAGCAGTACTTC. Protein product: CASSDGGTERYEQYF.

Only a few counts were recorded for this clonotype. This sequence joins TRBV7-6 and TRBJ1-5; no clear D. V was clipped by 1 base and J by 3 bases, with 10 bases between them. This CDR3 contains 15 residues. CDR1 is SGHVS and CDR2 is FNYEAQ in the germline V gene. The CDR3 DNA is TGTGCCAGCAGCTTAGATCTGGGGTACAATCAGCCCCAGCATTTT. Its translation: CASSLDLGYNQPQHF.

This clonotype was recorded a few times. The CDR3 spells CASSTGTVYSGANVLTF. For the CDR3, the DNA is TGTGCCAGCAGCACCGGGACTGTCTACTCTGGGGCCAACGTCCTGACTTTC. This chain links TRBV28 with TRBJ2-6; the D gene is possibly TRBD2 (6 bases). The CDR3 is made up of 17 amino acids. The germline V gene encodes CDR1 MDHEN and CDR2 SYDVKM. V lost 6 bases and J 0 bases, leaving 15 bases between the germline ends.

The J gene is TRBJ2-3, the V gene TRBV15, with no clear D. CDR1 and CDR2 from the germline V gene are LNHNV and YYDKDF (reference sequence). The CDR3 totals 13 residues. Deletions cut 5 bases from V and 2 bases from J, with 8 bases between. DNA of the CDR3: TGTGCCACCAGCCGCCGATACACAGATACGCAGTATTTT. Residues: CATSRRYTDTQYF.

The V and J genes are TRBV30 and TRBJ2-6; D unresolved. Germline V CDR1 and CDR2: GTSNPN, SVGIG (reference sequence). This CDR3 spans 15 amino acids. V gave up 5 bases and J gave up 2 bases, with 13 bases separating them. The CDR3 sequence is CAWAQQTAGANVLTF. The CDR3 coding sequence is TGTGCCTGGGCCCAGCAGACGGCTGGGGCCAACGTCCTGACTTTC. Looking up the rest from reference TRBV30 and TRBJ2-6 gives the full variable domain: SQTIHQWPATLVQPVGSPLSLECTVEGTSNPNLYWYRQAAGRGLQLLFYSVGIGQISSEVPQNLSASRPQDRQFILSSKKLLLSDSGFYLCAWAQQTAGANVLTFGAGSRLTVL.

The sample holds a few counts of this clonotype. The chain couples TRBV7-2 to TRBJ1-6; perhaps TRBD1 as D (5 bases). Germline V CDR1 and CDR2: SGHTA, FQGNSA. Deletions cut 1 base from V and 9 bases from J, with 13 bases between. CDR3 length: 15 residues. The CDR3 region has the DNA TGTGCCAGCAGCTTAGACCCCACGGGACGTTCACCCCTCCACTTT. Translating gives CASSLDPTGRSPLHF. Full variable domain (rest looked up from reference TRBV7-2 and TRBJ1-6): GAGVSQSPSNKVTEKGKDVELRCDPISGHTALYWYRQSLGQGLEFLIYFQGNSAPDKSGLPSDRFSAERTGGSVSTLTIQRTQQEDSAVYLCASSLDPTGRSPLHFGNGTRLTVT.